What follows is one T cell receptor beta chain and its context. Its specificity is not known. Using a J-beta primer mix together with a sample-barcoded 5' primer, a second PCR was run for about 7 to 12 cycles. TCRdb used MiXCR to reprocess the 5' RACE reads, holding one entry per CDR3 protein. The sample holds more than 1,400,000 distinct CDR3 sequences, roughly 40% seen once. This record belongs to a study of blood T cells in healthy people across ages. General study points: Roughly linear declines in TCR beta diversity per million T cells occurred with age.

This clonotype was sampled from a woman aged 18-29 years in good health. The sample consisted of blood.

CDR3 loop: CASSFEGSDYGYTF. In DNA, the CDR3 is TGCGCCAGCAGCTTCGAGGGGAGTGACTATGGCTACACCTTC. The V gene is TRBV5-1, the J gene TRBJ1-2; D might be TRBD1 (5 bases). The V end was cut by 2 bases, the J end by 3 bases, with 11 bases between. Germline assignment: CDR1 SGHRS and CDR2 YFSETQ. The CDR3 loop spans 14 amino acids.